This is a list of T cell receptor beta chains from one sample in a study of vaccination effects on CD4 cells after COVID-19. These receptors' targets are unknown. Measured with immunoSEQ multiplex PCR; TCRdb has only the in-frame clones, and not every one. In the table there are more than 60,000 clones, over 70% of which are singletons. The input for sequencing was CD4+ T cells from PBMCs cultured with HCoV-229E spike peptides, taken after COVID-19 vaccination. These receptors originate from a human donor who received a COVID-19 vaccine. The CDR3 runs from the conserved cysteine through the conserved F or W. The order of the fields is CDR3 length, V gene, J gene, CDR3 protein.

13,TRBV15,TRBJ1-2,CATSRGDNYGYTF
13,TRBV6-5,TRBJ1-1,CASTDDKNTEAFF
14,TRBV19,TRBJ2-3,CASSRGQGADTQYF
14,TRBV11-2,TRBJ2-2,CASNWDRGTGELFF
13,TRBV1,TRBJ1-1,CTSSQDVRTEAFF
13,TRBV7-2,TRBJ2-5,CASSLGPQETQYF
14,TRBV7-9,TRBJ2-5,CASSPSLYQETQYF
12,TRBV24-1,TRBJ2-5,CATSDPAETQYF
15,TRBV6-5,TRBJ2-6,CASVGQLSGANVLTF
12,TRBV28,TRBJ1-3,CASIGSGNTIYF
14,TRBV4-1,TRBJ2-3,CASSQTRGTDTQYF
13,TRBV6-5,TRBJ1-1,CASGIPGQGTAFF
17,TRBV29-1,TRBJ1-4,CSVAQGARTHGNEKLFF
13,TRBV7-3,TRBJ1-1,CASSLSRETEAFF
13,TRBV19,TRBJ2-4,CATKGDFGNIQYF
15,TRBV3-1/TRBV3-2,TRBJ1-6,CASSSGTSRWSPLHF
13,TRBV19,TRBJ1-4,CASSIRWNEKLFF
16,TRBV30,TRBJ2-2,CAWSVSVGWATGELFF
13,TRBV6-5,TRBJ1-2,CASSYRTDYGYTF
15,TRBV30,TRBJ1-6,CAWSVQKGIQSPLHF
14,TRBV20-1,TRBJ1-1,CSASGQTERTEAFF
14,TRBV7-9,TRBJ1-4,CASSQQRTNEKLFF
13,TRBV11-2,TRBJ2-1,CASSSTGGNEQFF
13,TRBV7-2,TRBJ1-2,CASLGQGGYGYTF
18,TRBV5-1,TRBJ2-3,CASSLGPQSGVGTDTQYF
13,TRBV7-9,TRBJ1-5,CASSTGTGSPQHF
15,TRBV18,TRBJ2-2,CASSPPDKNTGELFF
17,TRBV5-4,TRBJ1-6,CASSSGWSSSYNSPLHF
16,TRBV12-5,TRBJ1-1,CASALMGGRMNTEAFF
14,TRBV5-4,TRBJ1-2,CASSSGQRNYGYTF
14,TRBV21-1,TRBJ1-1,CASSTQGEDTEAFF
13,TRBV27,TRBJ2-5,CASSRRPEGTQYF
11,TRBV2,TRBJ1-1,CASSVRTEAFF
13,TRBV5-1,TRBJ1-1,CASSLDIRFGAFF
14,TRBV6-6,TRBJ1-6,CASSYKGQDSPLHF
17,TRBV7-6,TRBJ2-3,CASSPRGGASSTDTQYF
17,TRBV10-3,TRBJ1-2,CAISPGQGLKSNYGYTF